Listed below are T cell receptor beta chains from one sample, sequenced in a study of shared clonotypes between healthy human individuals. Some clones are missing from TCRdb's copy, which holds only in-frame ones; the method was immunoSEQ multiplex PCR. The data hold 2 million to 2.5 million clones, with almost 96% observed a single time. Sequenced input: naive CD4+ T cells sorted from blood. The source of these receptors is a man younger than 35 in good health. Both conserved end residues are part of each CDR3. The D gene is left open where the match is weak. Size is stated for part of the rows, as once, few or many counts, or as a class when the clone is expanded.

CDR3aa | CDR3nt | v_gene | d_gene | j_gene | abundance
CASRRTGTSGQNPREETQYF | TGTGCCAGCAGACGGACCGGGACTAGCGGCCAAAACCCGAGGGAGGAGACCCAGTACTTC | TRBV5-4 | TRBD2 | TRBJ2-5 | NA
CASSPVTGSTYTF | TGTGCCAGCAGCCCCGTCACGGGCTCCACCTACACCTTC | TRBV5-4 | NA | TRBJ1-2 | once
CASSENRLAQPQHF | TGTGCCAGCAGTGAAAATCGTCTAGCTCAGCCCCAGCATTTT | TRBV6-1 | NA | TRBJ1-5 | NA
CASRGLNTEAFF | TGTGCCAGCAGGGGGTTGAACACTGAAGCTTTCTTT | TRBV6-5 | NA | TRBJ1-1 | NA
CASSPLTGGINEQYF | TGTGCCAGCAGTCCCTTGACAGGGGGAATCAACGAGCAGTACTTC | TRBV6-5 | TRBD1 | TRBJ2-7 | NA
CASSRDAIYNSPLHF | TGTGCCAGCTCCCGGGACGCGATCTATAATTCACCCCTCCACTTT | TRBV18 | NA | TRBJ1-6 | NA
CASSVGAGGNSGNTIYF | TGTGCCAGCAGCGTAGGGGCAGGAGGCAACTCTGGAAACACCATATATTTT | TRBV9 | NA | TRBJ1-3 | NA
CASSWDENTEAFF | TGCGCCAGCAGCTGGGACGAGAACACTGAAGCTTTCTTT | TRBV5-1 | NA | TRBJ1-1 | NA
CASRPPGQGGQYF | TGTGCCAGCAGACCCCCGGGACAGGGCGGGCAGTACTTC | TRBV28 | TRBD1 | TRBJ2-7 | NA
CAGAGDNYEQYF | TGTGCCGGGGCAGGGGACAACTACGAGCAGTACTTC | TRBV6-1 | NA | TRBJ2-7 | once
CASSLVRERNIQYF | TGTGCCAGCAGCTTAGTTCGGGAGCGGAACATTCAGTACTTC | TRBV11-2 | NA | TRBJ2-4 | NA
CASTIEPDSNQPQHF | TGTGCCAGCACCATCGAACCAGATAGCAATCAGCCCCAGCATTTT | TRBV7-6 | NA | TRBJ1-5 | NA
CAWSIGTPGQPQHF | TGTGCCTGGAGTATCGGGACCCCGGGTCAGCCCCAGCATTTT | TRBV30 | NA | TRBJ1-5 | NA
CASSLVAGFPFF | TGTGCCAGCAGCTTAGTGGCAGGGTTTCCCTTCTTC | TRBV7-2 | NA | TRBJ2-7 | NA
CATSRELLGTGELFF | TGTGCCACCAGCAGAGAGTTACTGGGAACCGGGGAGCTGTTTTTT | TRBV15 | NA | TRBJ2-2 | NA
CASSVDTGGGYTF | TGTGCCAGCAGCGTAGATACAGGGGGTGGCTACACCTTC | TRBV9 | TRBD1 | TRBJ1-2 | NA
CAISDGGTDTQYF | TGTGCCATCAGTGACGGGGGCACAGATACGCAGTATTTT | TRBV10-3 | NA | TRBJ2-3 | NA
CASSLQPFQETQYF | TGTGCCAGCAGCTTACAGCCGTTTCAAGAGACCCAGTACTTC | TRBV11-2 | NA | TRBJ2-5 | NA
CASSRRGTGGLNQPQHF | TGTGCCAGCAGCCGGAGAGGGACAGGGGGCCTTAATCAGCCCCAGCATTTT | TRBV5-8 | TRBD1 | TRBJ1-5 | NA
CASSLVGRNYGYTF | TGTGCCAGCAGCTTAGTCGGGAGGAACTATGGCTACACCTTC | TRBV7-2 | NA | TRBJ1-2 | once
CASSPLGKQYF | TGTGCCAGCAGCCCCTTGGGGAAGCAGTACTTC | TRBV5-8 | NA | TRBJ2-7 | NA
CASSFSAAYEQYF | TGCGCCAGCAGCTTTTCAGCCGCCTACGAGCAGTACTTC | TRBV5-1 | NA | TRBJ2-7 | NA
CASSPGTFPSTRKSSYNEQFF | TGTGCCAGCTCTCCCGGGACGTTCCCAAGTACGCGGAAAAGCTCCTACAATGAGCAGTTCTTC | TRBV14 | NA | TRBJ2-1 | NA
CASSLAGGVEQFF | TGCGCCAGCTCCCTAGCGGGAGGGGTTGAGCAGTTCTTC | TRBV10-2 | TRBD2 | TRBJ2-1 | NA
CASSRDGSWKGRVHF | TGTGCCAGCTCGCGGGACGGATCTTGGAAGGGTAGGGTCCACTTT | TRBV27 | NA | TRBJ1-6 | NA
CASRQGAIQPQHF | TGTGCCAGCCGACAGGGGGCTATTCAGCCCCAGCATTTT | TRBV6-6 | TRBD1 | TRBJ1-5 | NA
CASSPGGSTNEKLFF | TGTGCCAGCTCACCTGGAGGGTCAACTAATGAAAAACTGTTTTTT | TRBV18 | NA | TRBJ1-4 | NA
CASSTGLYYEQYF | TGTGCCAGCAGCACGGGACTATACTACGAGCAGTACTTC | TRBV11-2 | TRBD2 | TRBJ2-7 | NA
CASSSPLAGDSRSRYTF | TGTGCCAGCAGTTCACCCCTGGCCGGGGATAGTAGATCTCGCTACACCTTC | TRBV28 | NA | TRBJ1-2 | NA
CASSRGNANTGELFF | TGTGCCAGCAGCCGGGGGAACGCGAACACCGGGGAGCTGTTTTTT | TRBV7-3 | NA | TRBJ2-2 | NA
CASSPGGVAKNIQYF | TGTGCCAGCAGCCCGGGGGGCGTAGCCAAAAACATTCAGTACTTC | TRBV9 | NA | TRBJ2-4 | NA
CASGGSGYSNQPQHF | TGCGCCAGCGGGGGATCGGGCTATAGCAATCAGCCCCAGCATTTT | TRBV10-1 | NA | TRBJ1-5 | few
CASSHIPRDRGLQFGYTF | TGTGCCAGCAGCCATATCCCCCGGGACAGGGGATTACAATTCGGCTACACCTTC | TRBV7-9 | TRBD1 | TRBJ1-2 | NA
CASSKQGKNTEAFF | TGTGCCAGCAGTAAACAGGGGAAGAACACTGAAGCTTTCTTT | TRBV2 | TRBD1 | TRBJ1-1 | NA
CASSTAWLAGGPYEQYF | TGTGCCAGTAGTACCGCGTGGTTGGCGGGAGGGCCCTACGAGCAGTACTTC | TRBV19 | TRBD2 | TRBJ2-7 | NA
CASSSDTAVGYNEQFF | TGTGCCAGCAGCTCCGACACCGCCGTGGGGTACAATGAGCAGTTCTTC | TRBV11-2 | NA | TRBJ2-1 | NA
CASSLRGGSIEQYF | TGTGCCAGCAGCTTAAGAGGGGGGTCGATCGAGCAGTACTTC | TRBV7-3 | NA | TRBJ2-7 | once
CASQPVGQGSWVQYF | TGTGCCAGCCAGCCGGTGGGACAGGGGTCGTGGGTGCAGTACTTC | TRBV27 | TRBD1 | TRBJ2-7 | NA
CASRQNRGAQSGANVLTF | TGCGCCAGCAGACAGAACAGGGGGGCACAATCTGGGGCCAACGTCCTGACTTTC | TRBV10-2 | TRBD1 | TRBJ2-6 | NA
CASSLAGHITDTQYF | TGTGCCAGCAGCTTAGCCGGACATATCACAGATACGCAGTATTTT | TRBV7-9 | NA | TRBJ2-3 | NA
CATRQGATDTQYF | TGTGCCACGCGACAGGGTGCCACAGATACGCAGTATTTT | TRBV10-3 | TRBD1 | TRBJ2-3 | NA
CASSTIERVAKNIQYF | TGTGCCAGTAGTACGATAGAGAGAGTGGCCAAAAACATTCAGTACTTC | TRBV19 | NA | TRBJ2-4 | NA
CASSLGGMNTEAFF | TGTGCCAGCAGCTTGGGAGGGATGAACACTGAAGCTTTCTTT | TRBV11-3 | NA | TRBJ1-1 | NA
CASRLGQGSTAFF | TGTGCCAGCAGGCTCGGACAGGGGTCTACAGCTTTCTTT | TRBV6-5 | TRBD1 | TRBJ1-1 | NA
CASSFHQGKLFF | TGTGCCAGCAGTTTCCATCAGGGAAAACTGTTTTTT | TRBV27 | NA | TRBJ1-4 | NA
CASSSEGGLAGDTQYF | TGTGCCAGCAGCTCCGAAGGTGGACTAGCGGGGGATACGCAGTATTTT | TRBV5-4 | TRBD2 | TRBJ2-3 | NA
CAWSRTVLGGGFF | TGTGCCTGGAGTCGGACAGTCCTGGGAGGAGGTTTCTTT | TRBV30 | NA | TRBJ1-1 | NA
CAWSVRTGPGYGYTF | TGTGCCTGGAGTGTAAGGACAGGTCCTGGGTATGGCTACACCTTC | TRBV30 | TRBD1 | TRBJ1-2 | NA
CAWSPQSLSSYEQYF | TGTGCCTGGAGTCCCCAGTCTCTGAGCTCCTACGAGCAGTACTTC | TRBV30 | NA | TRBJ2-7 | once
CASSYSKGRNTEAFF | TGTGCCAGCAGTTACTCAAAGGGGAGGAACACTGAAGCTTTCTTT | TRBV6-6 | NA | TRBJ1-1 | NA
CASSATISSSYEQYF | TGCGCCAGCAGCGCAACAATTTCCAGCTCCTACGAGCAGTACTTC | TRBV4-3 | NA | TRBJ2-7 | NA
CASSSGNNYGYTF | TGTGCCAGCAGCTCCGGGAATAACTATGGCTACACCTTC | TRBV7-8 | NA | TRBJ1-2 | NA
CASSSGQRTYNEQFF | TGTGCCAGCAGCTCGGGACAGCGGACCTACAATGAGCAGTTCTTC | TRBV7-8 | TRBD1 | TRBJ2-1 | NA
CASSFGGAREKLFF | TGTGCCAGCAGCTTTGGAGGGGCGCGTGAAAAACTGTTTTTT | TRBV7-2 | NA | TRBJ1-4 | NA